Presented here are 17 T cell receptor beta chains from one specimen sequenced in a study of blood T cell repertoires in COVID-19. Sequencing used immunoSEQ multiplex PCR; TCRdb keeps in-frame clones, though not all of them. The data hold some 180,000 clones, with approximately 91% observed a single time. The source material was peripheral blood. The receptor source for this set is a man between 18 and 29 years old with COVID-19, enrolled during active disease.

The chain has TRBV7-3 and TRBJ1-6; unclear D gene. CDR1 SGHTA and CDR2 FQGTGA come from the germline V gene. Trimming removed 5 bases from V and 10 bases from J, with 24 bases in between. This CDR3 comprises 17 residues. The CDR3 reads CASSLLPFGSRSSPLHF. CDR3 in DNA: TGTGCCAGCAGCCTACTCCCGTTCGGGTCTCGGTCCTCACCCCTCCACTTT.

This clone has a single count. V is TRBV6-6 and J is TRBJ1-5; 10 bases align to TRBD1. The junction had 9 bases not matched to a gene; V was cut back by 4 bases and J by 6 bases. The germline V gene encodes CDR1 MNHNY and CDR2 SVGAGI (reference sequence). This CDR3 comprises 16 residues. CDR3 DNA sequence: TGTGCCAGCAGTTTCGACAGGGGGCGAGGCAGTCAGCCCCAGCATTTT. The encoded protein is CASSFDRGRGSQPQHF.

The chain is built from TRBV30 and TRBJ1-1; 7 nucleotides agree with TRBD1. Trimming took 5 bases from V and 4 from J; bases not matched to a gene: 7. The CDR3 sequence is 13 residues long. CDR1 and CDR2 from the germline V gene are GTSNPN and SVGIG (reference sequence). The CDR3 is CAWAGQVSTEAFF. The CDR3 DNA is TGTGCCTGGGCAGGACAGGTCTCCACTGAAGCTTTCTTT.

The V gene is TRBV5-4, the J gene TRBJ2-1; TRBD2 aligns across 9 bases. J was trimmed by 16 bases and V by 2 bases; bases with no gene match: 16. CDR3 size: 15 residues. Looked up from germline, CDR1 is SGHNT and CDR2 is YYREEE (reference sequence). CDR3 protein: CASSFRLREGEPLFF. CDR3 coding DNA: TGTGCCAGCAGCTTTCGTTTGCGGGAGGGGGAACCTCTCTTCTTC.

The gene calls are TRBV28 and TRBJ2-1; tentatively, D is TRBD2 (5 bases). V shed 6 bases and J shed 7 bases, with 10 bases lying between them. This CDR3 comprises 12 residues. Germline values: CDR1 MDHEN, CDR2 SYDVKM. CDR3 in DNA: TGTGCCAGCAGACAAACTAGGAATGAGCAGTTCTTC. Its translation is CASRQTRNEQFF.

The chain is built from TRBV6-5 and TRBJ1-1; possible D gene TRBD1, 5 bases. The CDR3 sequence is 16 residues long. Germline values: CDR1 MNHEY, CDR2 SVGAGI. V was pared by 0 bases and J by 3 bases, with 14 bases between. The CDR3 protein is CASSYSIFRGYTEAFF. The CDR3 DNA reads as TGTGCCAGCAGTTACTCGATCTTCCGGGGGTACACTGAAGCTTTCTTT.

The chain has TRBV28 and TRBJ1-5; D uncertain. Trimming took 3 bases from V and 1 from J, leaving 7 bases between them. CDR1 is MDHEN, CDR2 SYDVKM, per germline. This CDR3 region has 14 residues. The CDR3 here is CASSFDMSNQPQHF. CDR3 in DNA: TGTGCCAGCAGTTTTGACATGAGCAATCAGCCCCAGCATTTT.

A remark on this clone: No DNA is shown, since the ends of the CDR3 on it are uncertain; the CDR3 is the one TCRdb lists. The chain carries TRBV7-9 and TRBJ1-4; no check of the table's D call, TRBD1, against the DNA was made. Germline V gene data show CDR1 as SEHNR and CDR2 as FQNEAQ (reference sequence). The CDR3 has 16 residues if both end residues are counted. The CDR3 protein is CASSFWGQGIGEKLLF.

The J gene is TRBJ2-3, the V gene TRBV7-6, with 8 bases matching TRBD1. The CDR3 consists of 19 residues. Per germline, CDR1 SGHVS and CDR2 FNYEAQ. Losses at the gene ends were 2 bases for V and 2 bases for J; bases not matched to a gene: 15. The CDR3, as DNA: TGTGCCAGCAGCTTAAAGGCAGGGGGCGAGGCAAACCCCACAGATACGCAGTATTTT. This codes for CASSLKAGGEANPTDTQYF.

The chain employs TRBV5-6 and TRBJ2-1; possibly TRBD1 for D (6 bases). Trimming cost V 4 bases and J 10 bases, with 15 bases left between them. The CDR3 spans 13 residues. CDR1 and CDR2 (germline): SGHDT, YYEEEE. CDR3 protein: CASSARDTREQFF. The DNA for the CDR3 is TGTGCCAGCAGCGCCCGGGACACCCGGGAGCAGTTCTTC.

The chain recombines TRBV6-5 with TRBJ1-4; 7 nucleotides match TRBD1. The CDR3 length is 14 residues. Germline values: CDR1 MNHEY, CDR2 SVGAGI. V was pared by 2 bases and J by 5 bases, with 2 bases of the junction left unmatched. The CDR3 loop is CASSYGQDNEKLFF. As DNA, the CDR3 is TGTGCCAGCAGTTACGGACAGGACAATGAAAAACTGTTTTTT.

The chain carries TRBV5-1 and TRBJ1-2; 9 nucleotides line up with TRBD1. Germline assignment: CDR1 SGHRS and CDR2 YFSETQ. V lost 4 bases and J lost 4; bases outside the gene matches: 11. The CDR3 is 16 amino acids. Written as DNA, the CDR3 is TGCGCCAGCAGCACGGGACAGGGTCGGGGATTCTATGGCTACACCTTC. Its protein product is CASSTGQGRGFYGYTF.

The chain joins TRBV27 to TRBJ2-2; 10 bases align to TRBD1. The ends lost 5 bases at V and 5 bases at J; junction bases unmatched: 8. The length of the CDR3 is 16 residues. Germline V gives CDR1 MNHEY, CDR2 SMNVEV (reference sequence). DNA for the CDR3: TGTGCCAGCAGTCACGACAGGGGGCGAAGGACCGGGGAGCTGTTTTTT. Translated: CASSHDRGRRTGELFF.

This clone has only one observation. The rearrangement links TRBV13 to TRBJ1-2; 7 bases agree with TRBD1. Germline lookup yields CDR1 PRHDT and CDR2 FYEKMQ (reference sequence). The CDR3 covers 15 residues. Trimming at V came to 4 bases and at J to 0 bases, leaving 5 bases not matched to a gene. The CDR3 protein is CASSSPGQPNYGYTF. CDR3 in DNA: TGTGCCAGCAGCTCTCCGGGACAGCCTAACTATGGCTACACCTTC. Together with reference TRBV13 and TRBJ1-2, the CDR3 gives the full variable domain: AAGVIQSPRHLIKEKRETATLKCYPIPRHDTVYWYQQGPGQDPQFLISFYEKMQSDKGSIPDRFSAQQFSDYHSELNMSSLELGDSALYFCASSSPGQPNYGYTFGSGTRLTVV.

The V gene is TRBV27, the J gene TRBJ1-6; D remains ambiguous. The V gene's germline CDR1 is MNHEY and CDR2 SMNVEV (reference sequence). The length of the CDR3 is 14 residues. The ends were cut back, 5 bases at V and 3 bases at J, with 8 bases in the middle. The CDR3 loop reads CASSRDLYNSPLHF. The CDR3 coding sequence is TGTGCCAGCAGTCGGGATCTCTATAATTCACCCCTCCACTTT.

This rearrangement joins TRBV4-3 to TRBJ2-7; the D gene is possibly TRBD2 (7 bases). Germline assignment: CDR1 LGHNA and CDR2 YSLEER. V was trimmed by 0 bases and J by 4 bases, leaving 22 bases between them. The CDR3 extends over 18 amino acids. DNA for the CDR3: TGCGCCAGCAGCCAAGAGCCCCTCGGGGGGCCTAAGAGGTACGAGCAGTACTTC. Protein: CASSQEPLGGPKRYEQYF.

The chain links TRBV6-4 to TRBJ1-1, with D unclear. Trimming pared 2 bases from V and 3 bases from J, leaving 10 bases between. This CDR3 has 14 amino acids. The germline CDR1 and CDR2 sequences are MRHNA and SNTAGT. Here the CDR3 DNA reads TGTGCCAGCAGTGACAACAGCTGGCACACTGAAGCTTTCTTT. Encoded protein: CASSDNSWHTEAFF.